This T cell receptor (beta chain) is drawn from a study of blood T cell repertoires in COVID-19. Study overall: Samples taken during acute and convalescent COVID-19 were collected in the United States, Italy and Spain. From T cells, B-cell-depleted T cells, or PBMCs came the material, which was cDNA or gDNA.

Method: immunoSEQ multiplex PCR; TCRdb's copy keeps in-frame clones and lacks some. The table lists around 320,000 clones, more than 90% of them singletons. CDR1 is MNHEY, CDR2 SVGAGI, per germline. Trimming cost V 0 bases and J 2 bases, with 7 bases left between them. CDR3 length equals 14 residues. Assignment of participants to cohorts was predicated upon participant-reported clinical history. Worth noting for this clone: The identical CDR3 is also encoded by other nucleotide sequences in the sample.

Specimen: PBMCs or T cells enriched from blood (not recorded which). This clonotype was obtained from a woman between 25 and 40 years old who had been exposed to COVID-19. This chain joins TRBV6-5 and TRBJ1-2; a weak D match, TRBD1 (5 bases). The DNA for the CDR3 is TGTGCCAGCAGTTACTCGTCAGGGAACTATGGCTACACCTTC. Translation gives CASSYSSGNYGYTF.